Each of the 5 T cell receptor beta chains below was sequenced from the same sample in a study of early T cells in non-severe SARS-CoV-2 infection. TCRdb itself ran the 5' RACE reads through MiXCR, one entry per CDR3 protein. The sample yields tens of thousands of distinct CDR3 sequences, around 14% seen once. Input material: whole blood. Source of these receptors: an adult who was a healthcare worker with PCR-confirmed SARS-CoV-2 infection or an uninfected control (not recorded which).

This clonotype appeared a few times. The CDR3, as DNA: TGTGCCAGTAGGCCGGGACAGATTAACAATCAGCCCCAGCATTTT. This translates into CASRPGQINNQPQHF. The J gene is TRBJ1-5, the V gene TRBV19; 7 bases are a match to TRBD1. The V segment lost 6 bases and the J segment 3 bases; nucleotides outside the gene matches: 8. Germline V CDR1 and CDR2: LNHDA, SQIVND (reference sequence). CDR3 length: 15 amino acids.

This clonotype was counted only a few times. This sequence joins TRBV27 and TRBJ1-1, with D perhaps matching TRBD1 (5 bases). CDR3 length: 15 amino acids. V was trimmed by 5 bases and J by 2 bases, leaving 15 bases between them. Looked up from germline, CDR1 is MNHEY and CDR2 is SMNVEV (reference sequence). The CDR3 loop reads CASSPRKRGNTEAFF. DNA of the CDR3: TGTGCCAGCAGTCCGCGGAAGAGGGGAAACACTGAAGCTTTCTTT.

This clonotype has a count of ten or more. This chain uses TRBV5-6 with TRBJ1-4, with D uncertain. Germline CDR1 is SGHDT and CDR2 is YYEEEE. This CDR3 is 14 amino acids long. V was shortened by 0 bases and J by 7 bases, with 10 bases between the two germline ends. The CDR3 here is CASSLAGITEKLFF. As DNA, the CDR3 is TGTGCCAGCAGCTTGGCCGGGATAACTGAAAAACTGTTTTTT. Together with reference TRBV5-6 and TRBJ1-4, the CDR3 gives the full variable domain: DAGVTQSPTHLIKTRGQQVTLRCSPKSGHDTVSWYQQALGQGPQFIFQYYEEEERQRGNFPDRFSGHQFPNYSSELNVNALLLGDSALYLCASSLAGITEKLFFGSGTQLSVL.

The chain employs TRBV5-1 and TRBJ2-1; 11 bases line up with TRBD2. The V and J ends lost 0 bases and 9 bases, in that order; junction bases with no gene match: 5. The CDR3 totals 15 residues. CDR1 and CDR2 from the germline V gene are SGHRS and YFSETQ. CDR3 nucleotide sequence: TGCGCCAGCAGCTTGGGACTAGCGGGACCGAGTGAGCAGTTCTTC. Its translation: CASSLGLAGPSEQFF.

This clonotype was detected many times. The CDR3: CSVGGLSYNEQFF. In nucleotides, the CDR3 is TGCAGCGTTGGGGGGCTTTCCTACAATGAGCAGTTCTTC. The V and J genes are TRBV29-1 and TRBJ2-1; a possible D gene is TRBD1 (6 bases). Trimming stripped 4 bases from V and 1 base from J, with 8 bases between. Looked up from germline, CDR1 is SQVTM and CDR2 is ANQGSEA. CDR3 length: 13 residues.